This is a list of T cell receptor beta chains from one sample in a study of regulatory T cells in long-lasting Graves disease. TCRdb independently ran MiXCR on the multiplex PCR reads; one entry per CDR3 protein. This table holds about 660,000 distinct CDR3 sequences, around 30% found once. Sequenced here: peripheral blood mononuclear cells (PBMCs), sampled when the disease was refractory, from a patient treated with antithyroid drugs. The receptors here all came from a female donor with Graves disease. CDR3s include the opening cysteine and the closing phenylalanine or tryptophan. Fields, in order: clone size, D gene, J gene, V gene, CDR3 DNA, CDR3 protein. D genes are given only for firm matches. Clone size is shown for a subset of rows, as once, few, many or a class of expanded clone.

clone_size: .
d_call: .
j_call: TRBJ1-1
v_call: TRBV29-1
cdr3_nt: TGCAGCGGGAGACAGAGATTGAACACTGAGGCTTTCTTT
cdr3_aa: CSGRQRLNTEAFF

clone_size: .
d_call: TRBD1
j_call: TRBJ2-2
v_call: TRBV19
cdr3_nt: TGTGCCAGTAATTTTTTCGGGACAGGGTTACTCGGGGAGCTGTTTTTT
cdr3_aa: CASNFFGTGLLGELFF

clone_size: few
d_call: .
j_call: TRBJ1-2
v_call: TRBV15
cdr3_nt: TGTGCCACCAGCAGAGATCTCCCCGGGGTCGGCTACACCTTC
cdr3_aa: CATSRDLPGVGYTF

clone_size: .
d_call: TRBD2
j_call: TRBJ2-7
v_call: TRBV10-1
cdr3_nt: TGCGCCAGCAGTGAGCCTCGGACTAGCGGGAGAGACGAGCAGTACTTC
cdr3_aa: CASSEPRTSGRDEQYF

clone_size: many
d_call: .
j_call: TRBJ2-7
v_call: TRBV10-3
cdr3_nt: TGTGCCATCAGTCCCCTCTCCTACGAGCAGTACTTC
cdr3_aa: CAISPLSYEQYF

clone_size: many
d_call: .
j_call: TRBJ1-1
v_call: TRBV7-9
cdr3_nt: TGTGCCAGCAGCTTAGGTGTTGCTGAAGCTTTCTTT
cdr3_aa: CASSLGVAEAFF

clone_size: .
d_call: TRBD1
j_call: TRBJ1-1
v_call: TRBV7-2
cdr3_nt: TGTGCCAGCAGCACCGGGGACAGGGGCACTGAAGCTTTCTTT
cdr3_aa: CASSTGDRGTEAFF

clone_size: once
d_call: .
j_call: TRBJ2-3
v_call: TRBV2
cdr3_nt: TGTGCCAGCAGTAAAGCGGATGTTATTACGCAGTATTTT
cdr3_aa: CASSKADVITQYF

clone_size: .
d_call: TRBD1
j_call: TRBJ1-1
v_call: TRBV15
cdr3_nt: TGTGCCACCAGCACACAGGGGCTATCTCTCTTT
cdr3_aa: CATSTQGLSLF

clone_size: many
d_call: .
j_call: TRBJ1-1
v_call: TRBV12-3/TRBV12-4
cdr3_nt: TGTGCCAGCAGTTATGGGAACCCTGAAGCTTTCTTT
cdr3_aa: CASSYGNPEAFF

clone_size: .
d_call: TRBD1
j_call: TRBJ1-2
v_call: TRBV6-1
cdr3_nt: TGTGCCAGCAGTGCTACAGGGGAGCCTGGGGGCTACACCTTC
cdr3_aa: CASSATGEPGGYTF

clone_size: many
d_call: .
j_call: TRBJ1-1
v_call: TRBV12-3/TRBV12-4
cdr3_nt: TGTGCCAGCAGTTTCCAACTGGGGGCAAGGGACACTGAAGCTTTCTTT
cdr3_aa: CASSFQLGARDTEAFF

clone_size: few
d_call: .
j_call: TRBJ1-5
v_call: TRBV28
cdr3_nt: TGTGCCAGCAGCTCCGGGGACGTCTACAATCAGCCCCAGCATTTT
cdr3_aa: CASSSGDVYNQPQHF

clone_size: many
d_call: .
j_call: TRBJ1-1
v_call: TRBV11-2
cdr3_nt: TGTGCCAGCAGCTTAGGTTCGTATGAAGCTTTCTTT
cdr3_aa: CASSLGSYEAFF

clone_size: many
d_call: .
j_call: TRBJ2-5
v_call: TRBV12-3/TRBV12-4
cdr3_nt: TGTGCCAGCAGCCGACCGAGCCAGAAGACCCAGTACTTC
cdr3_aa: CASSRPSQKTQYF

clone_size: few
d_call: .
j_call: TRBJ1-1
v_call: TRBV6-2/TRBV6-3
cdr3_nt: TGTGCCAGCAGCACAGGGTTCACTGAAGCTTTCTTT
cdr3_aa: CASSTGFTEAFF

clone_size: few
d_call: .
j_call: TRBJ1-5
v_call: TRBV6-1
cdr3_nt: TGTGCCAGCAGGATCATAAGGGTCAATCAGCCCCAGCATTTT
cdr3_aa: CASRIIRVNQPQHF

clone_size: .
d_call: TRBD2
j_call: TRBJ2-7
v_call: TRBV12-5
cdr3_nt: TGTGCTAGTGGCCTGGGGGGGGGGCCGGGACTAGCGTACTTC
cdr3_aa: CASGLGGGPGLAYF

clone_size: .
d_call: TRBD1
j_call: TRBJ1-4
v_call: TRBV4-1
cdr3_nt: TGCGCCAGCAGCCAACAGACAGGGGGGGTTGAAAAACTGTTTTTT
cdr3_aa: CASSQQTGGVEKLFF

clone_size: many
d_call: .
j_call: TRBJ1-2
v_call: TRBV5-1
cdr3_nt: TGTGCCAGCAGTTTAGGCAGGGACTATGGCTACACCTTC
cdr3_aa: CASSLGRDYGYTF

clone_size: many
d_call: .
j_call: TRBJ1-2
v_call: TRBV12-3/TRBV12-4
cdr3_nt: TGTGCCAGCAGTCTCCAACCAGGGACGGGCTACACCTTC
cdr3_aa: CASSLQPGTGYTF

clone_size: .
d_call: .
j_call: TRBJ2-2
v_call: TRBV6-1
cdr3_nt: TGTGCCAGCAGTCAGACAGACTACGGCGGGGAGCTGTTTTTT
cdr3_aa: CASSQTDYGGELFF

clone_size: .
d_call: .
j_call: TRBJ2-7
v_call: TRBV19
cdr3_nt: TGTGCCAGTAGTATAGATTGGACTACGGAGCAGTACTTC
cdr3_aa: CASSIDWTTEQYF

clone_size: .
d_call: TRBD1
j_call: TRBJ2-7
v_call: TRBV20-1
cdr3_nt: TGCAGTGCTCCTGGACAGGGGGAGGAATACGAGCAGTACTTC
cdr3_aa: CSAPGQGEEYEQYF

clone_size: many
d_call: TRBD1
j_call: TRBJ1-5
v_call: TRBV6-1
cdr3_nt: TGTGCCAGCAGCGGAGGGACAGGGGCAATCGGGAATAGTCAGCCCCAGCATTTT
cdr3_aa: CASSGGTGAIGNSQPQHF

clone_size: few
d_call: TRBD1
j_call: TRBJ1-2
v_call: TRBV6-1
cdr3_nt: TGTGCCAGCAGTGGCGGGACAGAACACTATGGCTACACCTTC
cdr3_aa: CASSGGTEHYGYTF

clone_size: .
d_call: .
j_call: TRBJ2-4
v_call: TRBV5-1
cdr3_nt: TGCGCCAGCAGCTTGGACGGTGGTAGAAACATTCAGTACTTC
cdr3_aa: CASSLDGGRNIQYF

clone_size: .
d_call: TRBD1
j_call: TRBJ1-1
v_call: TRBV4-1
cdr3_nt: TGCGCCAGCAGCCCAGGACAGGGAAGGAGCACTGAAGCTTTCTTT
cdr3_aa: CASSPGQGRSTEAFF

clone_size: few
d_call: TRBD1
j_call: TRBJ2-7
v_call: TRBV7-6
cdr3_nt: TGTGCCAGCAGCGGCGCAGGGGGCTACGAGCAGTACTTC
cdr3_aa: CASSGAGGYEQYF

clone_size: few
d_call: TRBD1
j_call: TRBJ1-1
v_call: TRBV6-1
cdr3_nt: TGTGCCAGCAGTGTAAACAGGGGGAGCACTGAAGCTTTCTTT
cdr3_aa: CASSVNRGSTEAFF

clone_size: many
d_call: TRBD2
j_call: TRBJ2-5
v_call: TRBV7-3
cdr3_nt: TGTGCCAGCAGCCCATCCGGGACTAGCAGATCCCAAGAGACCCAGTACTTC
cdr3_aa: CASSPSGTSRSQETQYF

clone_size: .
d_call: TRBD1
j_call: TRBJ2-7
v_call: TRBV15
cdr3_nt: TGTGCCACCAGCAGAGGGGGACAGGGTGGCGAGCAGTACTTC
cdr3_aa: CATSRGGQGGEQYF

clone_size: few
d_call: .
j_call: TRBJ1-2
v_call: TRBV2
cdr3_nt: TGTGCCAGCAGTGATCGTCAGGAGGCGCAGGGTGGCTACACCTTC
cdr3_aa: CASSDRQEAQGGYTF

clone_size: many
d_call: .
j_call: TRBJ1-1
v_call: TRBV27
cdr3_nt: TGTGCCAGCAGTACCGGGGAGCCGAACACTGAAGCTTTCTTT
cdr3_aa: CASSTGEPNTEAFF

clone_size: .
d_call: .
j_call: TRBJ2-7
v_call: TRBV5-1
cdr3_nt: TGCGCCAGCAGCTTGGTGGCCGCACCGGGATACGAGCAGTACTTC
cdr3_aa: CASSLVAAPGYEQYF

clone_size: many
d_call: TRBD2
j_call: TRBJ2-5
v_call: TRBV12-3/TRBV12-4
cdr3_nt: TGTGCCAGCAGTTCGGCAGGAGGTAGCGGGAGAATGAAGACCCAGTACTTC
cdr3_aa: CASSSAGGSGRMKTQYF

clone_size: .
d_call: TRBD2
j_call: TRBJ2-1
v_call: TRBV9
cdr3_nt: TGTGCCAGCAGCGTAGGAGGGCTAGCGGGAGATGAGCAGTTCTTC
cdr3_aa: CASSVGGLAGDEQFF

clone_size: few
d_call: .
j_call: TRBJ1-5
v_call: TRBV7-9
cdr3_nt: TGTGCCAGCAGCTTCGGGACCGATCAGCCCCAGCATTTT
cdr3_aa: CASSFGTDQPQHF

clone_size: .
d_call: .
j_call: TRBJ1-5
v_call: TRBV9
cdr3_nt: TGTGCCAGCAGCGTAGGGTGGGGTACTCAGCCCCAGCATTTT
cdr3_aa: CASSVGWGTQPQHF

clone_size: .
d_call: .
j_call: TRBJ2-1
v_call: TRBV12-3/TRBV12-4
cdr3_nt: TGTGCCAGCAGTTTAGGTTCAACTAGTTACCCCTACAATGAGCAGTTCTTC
cdr3_aa: CASSLGSTSYPYNEQFF

clone_size: .
d_call: .
j_call: TRBJ1-2
v_call: TRBV5-1
cdr3_nt: TGCGCCAGCAGCTTGGTTCCCACCGGGGCAGGGAGGGATTATGGCTACACCTTC
cdr3_aa: CASSLVPTGAGRDYGYTF

clone_size: few
d_call: TRBD1
j_call: TRBJ2-7
v_call: TRBV13
cdr3_nt: TGTGCCAGCAGCTCGGGACAGGGGGTCGAGCAGTACTTC
cdr3_aa: CASSSGQGVEQYF

clone_size: .
d_call: .
j_call: TRBJ1-4
v_call: TRBV5-1
cdr3_nt: TGCGCCAGCAAGTTTAGGACAACTAATGAAAAACTGTTTTTT
cdr3_aa: CASKFRTTNEKLFF

clone_size: few
d_call: TRBD1
j_call: TRBJ2-5
v_call: TRBV11-2
cdr3_nt: TGTGCCAGCAGCTTGGTGCTCGCCGGGACAGGGAGTGAGACCCAGTACTTC
cdr3_aa: CASSLVLAGTGSETQYF

clone_size: few
d_call: TRBD1
j_call: TRBJ1-4
v_call: TRBV5-1
cdr3_nt: TGCGCCAGCAGCTTGGGGACAGGGGAGAGAGAAAAACTGTTTTTT
cdr3_aa: CASSLGTGEREKLFF

clone_size: .
d_call: .
j_call: TRBJ1-5
v_call: TRBV28
cdr3_nt: TGTGCCAGCAGTTCCACCCAAAGTACCCAGCATTTT
cdr3_aa: CASSSTQSTQHF

clone_size: .
d_call: .
j_call: TRBJ2-7
v_call: TRBV5-6
cdr3_nt: TGTGCCAGCAGCGGAACCGGGACGGCCCTCTACGAGCAGTACTTC
cdr3_aa: CASSGTGTALYEQYF

clone_size: many
d_call: TRBD2
j_call: TRBJ2-5
v_call: TRBV6-1
cdr3_nt: TGTGCCAGCAGTACCGGGGGGATAGAGACCCAGTACTTC
cdr3_aa: CASSTGGIETQYF

clone_size: .
d_call: .
j_call: TRBJ1-5
v_call: TRBV30
cdr3_nt: TGTGCCTGGAGTTCTGGGGACTATCAGCCCCAGCATTTT
cdr3_aa: CAWSSGDYQPQHF

clone_size: many
d_call: .
j_call: TRBJ1-2
v_call: TRBV7-9
cdr3_nt: TGTGCCAGCAGCTTACCGGGCAGCAACTATGGCTACACCTTC
cdr3_aa: CASSLPGSNYGYTF

clone_size: .
d_call: .
j_call: TRBJ1-2
v_call: TRBV5-1
cdr3_nt: TGTGCCAGCAGCTTAGAAGCTTCCGGCTATGGCTACACCTTC
cdr3_aa: CASSLEASGYGYTF

clone_size: .
d_call: TRBD2
j_call: TRBJ2-7
v_call: TRBV20-1
cdr3_nt: TGCAGTGCTAGAGATCGAGGCCCTAGCGGGAGCTCCTGCGAGCAGTACTTC
cdr3_aa: CSARDRGPSGSSCEQYF

clone_size: .
d_call: .
j_call: TRBJ1-5
v_call: TRBV3-1
cdr3_nt: TGTGCCAGCAGCGCAGGGGCTAGCAATCAGCCCCAGCATTTT
cdr3_aa: CASSAGASNQPQHF

clone_size: .
d_call: TRBD2
j_call: TRBJ2-1
v_call: TRBV20-1
cdr3_nt: TGCAGTGCTAGAGAGTTCGGGAGGGCTAACAATGAGCAGTTCTTC
cdr3_aa: CSAREFGRANNEQFF

clone_size: .
d_call: .
j_call: TRBJ2-1
v_call: TRBV12-3/TRBV12-4
cdr3_nt: TGTGCCAGCAGTCCACAAGGCCTGCCAGGGAATGAGCAGTTCTTC
cdr3_aa: CASSPQGLPGNEQFF